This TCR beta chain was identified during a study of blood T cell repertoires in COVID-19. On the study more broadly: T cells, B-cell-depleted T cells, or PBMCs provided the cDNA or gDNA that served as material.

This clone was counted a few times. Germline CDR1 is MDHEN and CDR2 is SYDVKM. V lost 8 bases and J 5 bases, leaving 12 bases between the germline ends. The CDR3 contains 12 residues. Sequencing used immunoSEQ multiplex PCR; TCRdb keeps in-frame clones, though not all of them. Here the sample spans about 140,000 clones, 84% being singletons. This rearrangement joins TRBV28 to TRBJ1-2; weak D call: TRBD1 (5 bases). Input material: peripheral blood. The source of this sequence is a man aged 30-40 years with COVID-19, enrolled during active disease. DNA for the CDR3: TGTGCCAGCGGGGGACTTCTTTATGGCTACACCTTC. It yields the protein CASGGLLYGYTF.